The 26 T cell receptor beta chains listed next were all sequenced from one sample in a study of blood T cell repertoires in COVID-19. TCRdb's copy holds only in-frame clones and misses some; the assay was immunoSEQ multiplex PCR. The top ten hold approximately 9.4% of the sample, which has a few hundred thousand clones, 86% seen once. Material: peripheral blood. The source of these receptors is a middle-aged man who had recovered from COVID-19.

The table lists this clone with a count of one. As DNA, the CDR3 is TGTGCCAGCAGCCCCCCGCGCGGGAGGGCCTACGAGCAGTACTTC. As protein: CASSPPRGRAYEQYF. The chain combines TRBV3-1 (or the pseudogene TRBV3-2) with TRBJ2-7, with 9 bases lining up with TRBD2. CDR3 length equals 15 residues. Germline trimming cut 4 bases from V and 2 bases from J; bases unmatched to any gene: 6. Germline values: CDR1 LGHDT, CDR2 YNNKEL (reference sequence).

The chain combines TRBV5-1 with TRBJ2-1; TRBD2 is a possible D gene (5 bases). CDR1 and CDR2 (germline): SGHRS, YFSETQ. The CDR3 has 14 amino acids. V was shortened by 5 bases and J by 3 bases, with 12 bases between the two germline ends. This CDR3 is CASRFSEYYNEQFF. CDR3 bases: TGCGCCAGCAGATTTAGCGAATACTACAATGAGCAGTTCTTC.

The chain uses TRBV29-1 and TRBJ2-2; 15 positions agree with TRBD2. Trimming at V came to 4 bases and at J to 7 bases, leaving 7 bases not matched to a gene. In germline, CDR1 is SQVTM, CDR2 ANQGSEA. There are 16 residues in the CDR3. In nucleotides, the CDR3 is TGCAGCGTTGGGACTAGCGGGGGGGCTATCGTCGGGGAGCTGTTTTTT. Protein sequence: CSVGTSGGAIVGELFF.

The chain is built from TRBV9 and TRBJ1-2, with TRBD1 matching over 8 bases. With 10 bases clipped from V and 6 bases from J, the junction kept 11 bases outside the gene matches. The germline V gene has CDR1 SGDLS and CDR2 YYNGEE. The CDR3 runs to 13 residues. Here the CDR3 DNA reads TGTGCCTCCTCGACAGGGGTGGGCAATGGCTACACCTTC. Residues: CASSTGVGNGYTF.

This clone was seen only a few times. This sequence joins TRBV6-6 and TRBJ1-1, with 7 nucleotides matching TRBD1. The CDR3 consists of 16 residues. J lost 1 base, V lost 4 bases, and 9 bases had no gene match. Per germline, CDR1 MNHNY and CDR2 SVGAGI (reference sequence). The CDR3 protein is CASSFLDRVQNTEAFF. In DNA form, the CDR3 reads TGTGCCAGCAGTTTCCTCGACAGGGTGCAGAACACTGAAGCTTTCTTT.

This chain joins TRBV4-1 and TRBJ1-6, with D unclear. The ends were cut back, 4 bases at V and 7 bases at J, with 8 bases in the middle. Germline V CDR1 and CDR2: MGHRA, YSYEKL. The CDR3 has 13 amino acids. DNA of the CDR3: TGCGCCAGCAGCCGCGAAATCAATTCACCCCTCCACTTT. Its translation: CASSREINSPLHF.

The gene calls are TRBV6-5 and TRBJ1-1; no reliable D call. This CDR3 spans 15 amino acids. The germline V gene encodes CDR1 MNHEY and CDR2 SVGAGI. The germline V and J ends were trimmed by 1 base and 0 bases, with 9 bases remaining between them. CDR3 DNA sequence: TGTGCCAGCAGTTACTTGGCACAAATGAACACTGAAGCTTTCTTT. Its translation: CASSYLAQMNTEAFF.

In the case of this clone: Within the sample, other DNA sequences also encode this same CDR3. CDR3 protein: CASSYPPGETQYF. CDR3 nucleotide sequence: TGTGCCAGCAGTTACCCTCCAGGGGAGACCCAGTACTTC. The chain employs TRBV6-5 and TRBJ2-5; tentatively, D is TRBD1 (5 bases). Germline lookup yields CDR1 MNHEY and CDR2 SVGAGI. Trimming stripped 2 bases from V and 5 bases from J, with 9 bases between. The CDR3 sequence is 13 residues long.

The chain recombines TRBV2 with TRBJ2-5; 9 nucleotides agree with TRBD2. The germline CDR1 and CDR2 sequences are SNHLY and FYNNEI. The ends lost 10 bases at V and 1 base at J; junction bases unmatched: 4. The CDR3 spans 13 residues. DNA for the CDR3: TGTGCCAATAAAGCGGGGGGCCAAGAGACCCAGTACTTC. Protein: CANKAGGQETQYF.

Points on this clone: This sample includes further DNA sequences coding for the same CDR3. The chain links TRBV10-2 to TRBJ1-5; D gene uncertain. Germline V gives CDR1 WSHSY, CDR2 SAAADI. V was pared by 7 bases and J by 3 bases, with 10 bases between. This CDR3 region has 13 residues. The CDR3 nucleotides read TGCGCCAGCACGGAGGTTTACAATCAGCCCCAGCATTTT. Amino acid sequence: CASTEVYNQPQHF.

The J gene is TRBJ2-2, the V gene TRBV5-5; D possibly corresponds to TRBD1 (6 bases). In germline, CDR1 is SGHKS, CDR2 YYEKEE (reference sequence). The CDR3 runs to 16 residues. The V end lost 0 bases, the J end lost 5 bases, and 14 bases lay between the germline ends. The DNA for the CDR3 is TGTGCCAGCAGCTTGGGATCAGGGGCCAGGACCGGGGAGCTGTTTTTT. Translation: CASSLGSGARTGELFF.

V and J are TRBV6-4 and TRBJ2-1; a possible D gene is TRBD2 (6 bases). Trimming removed 2 bases at V and 5 bases at J, with 10 bases between. The CDR3 loop spans 14 amino acids. Germline loops: CDR1 MRHNA, CDR2 SNTAGT. The CDR3 bases are TGTGCCAGCAGTGACGGGCTAGCGAACAATGAGCAGTTCTTC. Amino acids: CASSDGLANNEQFF.

V usage is TRBV7-2 and J usage is TRBJ2-7; 7 nucleotides match TRBD2. This CDR3 spans 14 amino acids. Germline CDR1 reads SGHTA; CDR2 reads FQGNSA. The ends lost 5 bases at V and 6 bases at J; junction bases unmatched: 10. CDR3 DNA: TGTGCCAGCAGCCACACAGCGGGGAGAAGCGAGCAGTACTTC. It encodes CASSHTAGRSEQYF.

This sequence joins TRBV7-2 and TRBJ2-7; the D gene is possibly TRBD2 (6 bases). The germline V gene encodes CDR1 SGHTA and CDR2 FQGNSA. V gave up 5 bases and J gave up 2 bases, with 10 bases separating them. The CDR3 is 13 residues long. CDR3 in DNA: TGTGCCAGCAGCCCCGGGGGTCCCTACGAGCAGTACTTC. As protein: CASSPGGPYEQYF.

Only one count was recorded for this clone. V is TRBV9 and J is TRBJ2-7; 9 bases map to TRBD1. The CDR3 is 15 residues long. Trimming at V came to 3 bases and at J to 2 bases, leaving 6 bases not matched to a gene. The germline gives CDR1 SGDLS, CDR2 YYNGEE. Here the CDR3 DNA reads TGTGCCAGCAGCGACGGGACAGGGCCGGCCTACGAGCAGTACTTC. It translates to CASSDGTGPAYEQYF.

The chain has TRBV10-2 and TRBJ2-1; no clear D. CDR1 and CDR2 from the germline V gene are WSHSY and SAAADI. Trimming pared 3 bases from V and 6 bases from J, leaving 9 bases between. The CDR3 loop spans 13 amino acids. CDR3 coding DNA: TGCGCCAGCAGTGAAGTCCAGATCAATGAGCAGTTCTTC. Translation gives CASSEVQINEQFF.

The chain links TRBV15 to TRBJ2-1; 12 bases agree with TRBD2. Germline loops: CDR1 LNHNV, CDR2 YYDKDF (reference sequence). V was pared by 0 bases and J by 6 bases, with 9 bases of the junction left unmatched. This CDR3 comprises 18 residues. The CDR3 is CATSRDLAGGRDGNEQFF. The CDR3 DNA is TGTGCCACCAGCAGAGATCTAGCGGGGGGGCGAGATGGCAATGAGCAGTTCTTC.

The chain combines TRBV27 with TRBJ1-5; no clear D gene. This CDR3 has 15 residues. The germline CDR1 and CDR2 sequences are MNHEY and SMNVEV (reference sequence). V lost 6 bases and J lost 0, with 12 bases in between. The CDR3 nucleotides read TGTGCCAGCAGACTGAGACAATATAGCAATCAGCCCCAGCATTTT. Translating gives CASRLRQYSNQPQHF.

This rearrangement joins TRBV9 to TRBJ2-7; a possible D gene is TRBD1 (6 bases). The V end was cut by 0 bases, the J end by 0 bases, with 10 bases between. CDR1 and CDR2 (germline): SGDLS, YYNGEE. There are 15 residues in the CDR3. The CDR3 DNA follows: TGTGCCAGCAGCGTAGGGAGACAGGACTCCTACGAGCAGTACTTC. Its translation: CASSVGRQDSYEQYF. Full variable domain (remainder filled in from reference TRBV9 and TRBJ2-7): DSGVTQTPKHLITATGQRVTLRCSPRSGDLSVYWYQQSLDQGLQFLIQYYNGEERAKGNILERFSAQQFPDLHSELNLSSLELGDSALYFCASSVGRQDSYEQYFGPGTRLTVT.

V usage is TRBV14 and J usage is TRBJ2-7, with D maybe TRBD1 (6 bases). V shed 4 bases and J shed 6 bases, with 16 bases lying between them. Germline V lookup: CDR1 SGHDN, CDR2 FVKESK. There are 14 residues in the CDR3. CDR3 protein: CASSPQGRGAEQYF. The DNA of the CDR3 is TGTGCCAGCAGCCCCCAAGGCAGGGGCGCCGAGCAGTACTTC.

This clone was detected once. The rearrangement links TRBV10-3 to TRBJ1-3, with 7 positions matching TRBD1. Germline-derived CDR1 and CDR2 are ENHRY and SYGVKD. The CDR3 runs to 16 residues. V was clipped by 2 bases and J by 0 bases; unmatched bases: 4. The CDR3 DNA is TGTGCCATCAGTGAGCGGACAGGAAGCTCTGGAAACACCATATATTTT. It yields the protein CAISERTGSSGNTIYF.

V usage is TRBV2 and J usage is TRBJ2-3; TRBD2 agrees at 8 bases. The V gene's germline CDR1 is SNHLY and CDR2 FYNNEI. The CDR3 contains 16 residues. J gave up 1 base and V 5 bases, and 8 bases lay outside the gene matches. The CDR3, as DNA: TGTGCCAGCAGTTTTACCCCGGGACTAGGCACAGATACGCAGTATTTT. This sequence encodes CASSFTPGLGTDTQYF.

The V and J genes are TRBV27 and TRBJ1-3; D perhaps matches TRBD1 (5 bases). Germline lookup yields CDR1 MNHEY and CDR2 SMNVEV (reference sequence). This CDR3 is built from 15 residues. Trimming removed 5 bases from V and 4 bases from J, with 15 bases in between. CDR3 sequence reads: CASSPTGVAGNTIYF. As DNA, the CDR3 is TGTGCCAGCAGTCCTACAGGTGTGGCGGGAAACACCATATATTTT.

The genes are TRBV19 and TRBJ2-7; maybe TRBD1 (5 bases). This CDR3 comprises 14 residues. The V end lost 2 bases, the J end lost 0 bases, and 8 bases lay between the germline ends. In germline, CDR1 is LNHDA, CDR2 SQIVND (reference sequence). CDR3 DNA sequence: TGTGCCAGTAGTATACCAGGGAACTCCTACGAGCAGTACTTC. Amino acids: CASSIPGNSYEQYF.

The chain carries TRBV7-2 and TRBJ1-5; a weak D match, TRBD1 (5 bases). The CDR3 totals 15 residues. CDR1 is SGHTA and CDR2 is FQGNSA in the germline V gene. The germline V and J ends were trimmed by 1 base and 7 bases, with 14 bases remaining between them. CDR3 bases: TGTGCCAGCAGCTTAGTTTCGGGGGGGGAACAGCCCCAGCATTTT. This gives the protein CASSLVSGGEQPQHF.

The chain joins TRBV6-2 or TRBV6-3 to TRBJ1-4, with 11 bases aligning to TRBD1. J was trimmed by 6 bases and V by 2 bases; bases with no gene match: 2. The germline gives CDR1 MNHEY, CDR2 SVGEGT. The CDR3 extends over 15 amino acids. CDR3 DNA: TGTGCCAGCAGTTACGGACAGGGGGCGTATGAAAAACTGTTTTTT. Translation gives CASSYGQGAYEKLFF.